Presented here are 20 T cell receptor beta chains from one specimen sequenced in a study of early T cells in non-severe SARS-CoV-2 infection. MiXCR was run by TCRdb on the 5' RACE reads, yielding one entry per CDR3 protein. The sample records about 80,000 distinct CDR3 sequences, 8.5% to 10% being singletons. The sequenced sample consisted of whole blood. These receptors were collected from an adult who was a healthcare worker with PCR-confirmed SARS-CoV-2 infection or an uninfected control (not recorded which).

This clonotype was seen repeatedly, ten times or more. V gene TRBV13 combines with J gene TRBJ2-2, with 9 nucleotides matching TRBD1. Unmatched junction bases numbered 11, after V lost 5 bases and J lost 4 bases. The CDR3 spans 17 residues. Germline V gives CDR1 PRHDT, CDR2 FYEKMQ (reference sequence). CDR3 amino acids: CASSTGTGLWGTGELFF. The CDR3, as DNA: TGTGCCAGCAGCACGGGGACAGGGCTGTGGGGCACCGGGGAGCTGTTTTTT. Full variable domain (missing parts from reference TRBV13 and TRBJ2-2): AAGVIQSPRHLIKEKRETATLKCYPIPRHDTVYWYQQGPGQDPQFLISFYEKMQSDKGSIPDRFSAQQFSDYHSELNMSSLELGDSALYFCASSTGTGLWGTGELFFGEGSRLTVL.

The chain is built from TRBV18 and TRBJ2-3, with 7 bases aligning to TRBD1. There are 14 residues in the CDR3. Germline V gives CDR1 KGHSH, CDR2 LQKENI. The J segment lost 8 bases and the V segment lost 1 base, leaving 6 bases of the junction unmatched. Here the CDR3 reads CASSPRVTGLTQYF. The CDR3 DNA reads TGTGCCAGCTCACCACGCGTGACAGGGCTTACGCAGTATTTT.

This clonotype was detected ten times or more. CDR3 nucleotides: TGTGCCAGCTCAGGGATAGATCCAGGCACCGGGGAGCTGTTTTTT. It encodes CASSGIDPGTGELFF. V is TRBV2 and J is TRBJ2-2; D possibly corresponds to TRBD1 (5 bases). V was cut by 8 bases and J by 4 bases, with 17 bases left in between. This CDR3 is built from 15 residues. Germline assignment: CDR1 SNHLY and CDR2 FYNNEI.

The chain carries TRBV7-9 and TRBJ1-6; TRBD1 might be the D (5 bases). V lost 5 bases and J lost 8, with 7 bases in between. CDR3 length: 12 amino acids. CDR1 and CDR2 (germline): SEHNR, FQNEAQ (reference sequence). The CDR3 region is CASSQGDSPLHF. The CDR3, as DNA: TGTGCCAGCAGCCAGGGCGATTCACCCCTCCACTTT.

With respect to this clonotype: One base away lies a much larger clone, so this may be a sequencing read error. The V gene is TRBV28, the J gene TRBJ2-3; 9 bases are a match to TRBD2. Germline assignment: CDR1 MDHEN and CDR2 SYDVKM. CDR3 length: 16 residues. The CDR3 is CASSPGLAGTTDTQCF. CDR3 DNA: TGTGCCAGCAGCCCTGGCCTAGCGGGAACCACAGATACGCAGTGTTTT. Looking up the rest from reference TRBV28 and TRBJ2-3 gives the full variable domain: DVKVTQSSRYLVKRTGEKVFLECVQDMDHENMFWYRQDPGLGLRLIYFSYDVKMKEKGDIPEGYSVSREKKERFSLILESASTNQTSMYLCASSPGLAGTTDTQCFGPGTRLTVL.

This clonotype was recorded many times. This chain connects TRBV25-1 to TRBJ2-4; TRBD1 matches at 10 bases. Trimming cost V 4 bases and J 4 bases; bases outside gene matches: 1. The CDR3 extends over 14 amino acids. Germline V lookup: CDR1 MGHDK, CDR2 SYGVNS. CDR3 sequence reads: CASSGDRGKNIQYF. In DNA form, the CDR3 reads TGTGCCAGCAGTGGGGACAGGGGTAAAAACATTCAGTACTTC.

The CDR3 bases are TGTGCCAGCAGCTTCCCGCTCGGGACAGGCCGAGAGACCCAGTACTTC. Translated, it gives CASSFPLGTGRETQYF. The rearrangement joins TRBV7-6 to TRBJ2-5; 8 bases fit TRBD1. Germline V lookup: CDR1 SGHVS, CDR2 FNYEAQ. With V trimmed by 3 bases and J by 4 bases, 10 bases remained unmatched. The CDR3 extends over 16 amino acids. The whole variable domain, remainder taken from reference TRBV7-6 and TRBJ2-5, is GAGVSQSPRYKVTKRGQDVALRCDPISGHVSLYWYRQALGQGPEFLTYFNYEAQQDKSGLPNDRFSAERPEGSISTLTIQRTEQRDSAMYRCASSFPLGTGRETQYFGPGTRLLVL.

The rearrangement links TRBV30 to TRBJ1-1; D is undetermined. CDR1 is GTSNPN and CDR2 is SVGIG in the germline V gene (reference sequence). The CDR3 extends over 14 amino acids. Trimming removed 3 bases from V and 4 bases from J, with 15 bases in between. In nucleotides, the CDR3 is TGTGCCTGGAGAAAAACGGCAGGAGGCACTGAAGCTTTCTTT. Its translation is CAWRKTAGGTEAFF.

This clonotype was observed at least ten times. The CDR3 DNA reads TGTGCCAGCAGCTTCGGCTTAAGCACAGATACGCAGTATTTT. Its protein product is CASSFGLSTDTQYF. This rearrangement joins TRBV7-2 to TRBJ2-3; no reliable D call. CDR1 and CDR2 from the germline V gene are SGHTA and FQGNSA. V lost 3 bases and J 0 bases, leaving 7 bases between the germline ends. The CDR3 has 14 residues. The full variable domain, completed using reference TRBV7-2 and TRBJ2-3, is GAGVSQSPSNKVTEKGKDVELRCDPISGHTALYWYRQSLGQGLEFLIYFQGNSAPDKSGLPSDRFSAERTGGSVSTLTIQRTQQEDSAVYLCASSFGLSTDTQYFGPGTRLTVL.

The chain uses TRBV3-1 and TRBJ2-2; 7 bases agree with TRBD2. The CDR3 is 13 residues long. The germline CDR1 and CDR2 sequences are LGHDT and YNNKEL (reference sequence). V shed 6 bases, J shed 6 bases, and the junction held 4 bases outside the gene matches. Written as DNA, the CDR3 is TGTGCCAGCAGGCGGGAGATTGCCGGGGAGCTGTTTTTT. It encodes CASRREIAGELFF.

The table lists this clonotype with many counts. This rearrangement joins TRBV5-1 to TRBJ2-1, with 7 bases lining up with TRBD2. Losses at the gene ends were 2 bases for V and 9 bases for J; bases not matched to a gene: 5. CDR1 and CDR2 (germline): SGHRS, YFSETQ. The CDR3 has 13 amino acids. The chain's CDR3 is CASSFKAGIEQFF. In DNA, the CDR3 is TGCGCCAGCAGCTTCAAAGCGGGAATTGAGCAGTTCTTC.

The chain recombines TRBV30 with TRBJ1-4; possible D gene TRBD1, 5 bases. The CDR3 extends over 16 amino acids. V lost 2 bases to trimming and J lost 2 bases, with 15 bases between them. The germline V gene has CDR1 GTSNPN and CDR2 SVGIG (reference sequence). The CDR3 nucleotides are TGTGCCTGGAGTCCCGGGACCCTGAGGACTAATGAAAAACTGTTTTTT. Translation: CAWSPGTLRTNEKLFF.

This clonotype has ten or more counts. The chain carries TRBV28 and TRBJ2-1; weak D call: TRBD2 (5 bases). Between the trimmed V and J ends, which lost 2 bases and 5 bases, there was a span of 7 bases. Germline-derived CDR1 and CDR2 are MDHEN and SYDVKM. The CDR3 totals 13 residues. CDR3 amino acids: CASSLRGHNEQFF. The DNA of the CDR3 is TGTGCCAGCAGTTTACGGGGTCACAATGAGCAGTTCTTC.

The rearrangement links TRBV6-5 to TRBJ1-2; 9 bases match TRBD1. This CDR3 comprises 12 residues. Unmatched junction bases numbered 4, after V lost 6 bases and J lost 8 bases. Germline V gives CDR1 MNHEY, CDR2 SVGAGI. CDR3 loop: CASSRTGAGYTF. In DNA form, the CDR3 reads TGTGCCAGCAGCCGGACAGGGGCCGGCTACACCTTC.

This clonotype came up many times. The rearrangement joins TRBV25-1 to TRBJ2-2; weak D call: TRBD2 (6 bases). Per germline, CDR1 MGHDK and CDR2 SYGVNS. The CDR3 is made up of 18 amino acids. V shed 5 bases and J shed 8 bases, with 27 bases lying between them. The CDR3 bases are TGTGCCAGCAGTCCCCGGGGCCCGGGACTCCCTCGGTGGGGGGAGCTGTTTTTT. It specifies CASSPRGPGLPRWGELFF. Full variable domain (outside the CDR3, taken from reference TRBV25-1 and TRBJ2-2): EADIYQTPRYLVIGTGKKITLECSQTMGHDKMYWYQQDPGMELHLIHYSYGVNSTEKGDLSSESTVSRIRTEHFPLTLESARPSHTSQYLCASSPRGPGLPRWGELFFGEGSRLTVL.

Details on this clonotype: A read error may produce the germline difference seen at one junction end. CDR3 protein: CSVEEESNTEAIF. For the CDR3, the DNA is TGCAGCGTTGAAGAGGAAAGCAACACTGAAGCTATCTTT. The genes are TRBV29-1 and TRBJ1-1; D is unresolved. Germline loops: CDR1 SQVTM, CDR2 ANQGSEA. This CDR3 contains 13 residues.

This clonotype occurred many times. The rearrangement links TRBV11-2 to TRBJ1-1; D call uncertain. V lost 1 base, J lost 7 bases, and 13 bases lay in between. The CDR3 consists of 14 residues. The germline CDR1 and CDR2 sequences are SGHAT and FQNNGV. The CDR3 protein is CASSLAGGSGEAFF. CDR3 nucleotides: TGTGCCAGCAGCTTAGCCGGCGGCAGTGGTGAAGCTTTCTTT.

V usage is TRBV12-3 or TRBV12-4 and J usage is TRBJ2-2, with D maybe TRBD2 (5 bases). The CDR3 sequence is 15 residues long. V was cut by 5 bases and J by 0 bases, with 10 bases left in between. The CDR3: CASSLGRTNTGELFF. Written as DNA, the CDR3 is TGTGCCAGCAGTCTTGGGAGAACGAACACCGGGGAGCTGTTTTTT.

The chain carries TRBV18 and TRBJ2-7, with D uncertain. The CDR3 has 11 residues. The ends were cut back, 6 bases at V and 2 bases at J, with 5 bases in the middle. CDR1 and CDR2 from the germline V gene are KGHSH and LQKENI. The CDR3 DNA reads TGTGCCAGCTCGGACCCCTACGAGCAGTACTTC. Translating gives CASSDPYEQYF.

The rearrangement joins TRBV11-2 to TRBJ1-2, with unresolved D. V was cut by 5 bases and J by 4 bases, with 8 bases left in between. This CDR3 comprises 12 residues. The germline V gene encodes CDR1 SGHAT and CDR2 FQNNGV. The CDR3 DNA follows: TGTGCCAGCAGCCAAGGTCGCTATGGCTACACCTTC. Protein: CASSQGRYGYTF.